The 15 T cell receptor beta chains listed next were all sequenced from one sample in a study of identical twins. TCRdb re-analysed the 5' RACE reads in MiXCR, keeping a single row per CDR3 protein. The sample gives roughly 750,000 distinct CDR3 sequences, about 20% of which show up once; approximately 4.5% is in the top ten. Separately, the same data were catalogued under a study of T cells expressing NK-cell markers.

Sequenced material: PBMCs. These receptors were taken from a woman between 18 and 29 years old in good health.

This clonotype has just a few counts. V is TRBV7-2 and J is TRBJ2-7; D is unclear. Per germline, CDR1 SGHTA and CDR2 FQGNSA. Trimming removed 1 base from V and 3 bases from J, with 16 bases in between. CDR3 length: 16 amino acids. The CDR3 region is CASSLVYLGTDYEQYF. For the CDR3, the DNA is TGTGCCAGCAGCTTAGTGTATTTGGGCACAGACTACGAGCAGTACTTC.

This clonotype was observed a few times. DNA of the CDR3: TGTGCCAGCAGCTTGGAACTAGCGGACTACAATGAGCAGTTCTTC. It specifies CASSLELADYNEQFF. The V and J genes are TRBV5-5 and TRBJ2-1; 8 positions match TRBD2. From germline, CDR1 is SGHKS and CDR2 YYEKEE (reference sequence). The trim removed 0 bases at V and 3 bases at J, leaving 2 bases unmatched. The CDR3 is 15 amino acids.

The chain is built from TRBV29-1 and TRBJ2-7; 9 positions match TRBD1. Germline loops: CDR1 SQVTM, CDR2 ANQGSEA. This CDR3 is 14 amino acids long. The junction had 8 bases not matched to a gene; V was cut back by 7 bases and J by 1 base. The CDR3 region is CSAVGQGISYEQYF. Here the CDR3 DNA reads TGCAGCGCGGTGGGACAGGGAATTTCCTACGAGCAGTACTTC.

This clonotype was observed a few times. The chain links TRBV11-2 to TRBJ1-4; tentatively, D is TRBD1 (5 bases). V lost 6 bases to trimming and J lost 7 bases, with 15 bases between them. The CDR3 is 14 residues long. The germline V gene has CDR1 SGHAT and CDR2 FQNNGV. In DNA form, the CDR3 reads TGTGCCAGCAGGCCAGGGATGGGAGGTGAAAAACTGTTTTTT. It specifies CASRPGMGGEKLFF.

In nucleotides, the CDR3 is TGTGCCAGCAGTTACGTAGCGGGGGGGACACAAGAGACCCAGTACTTC. Residues: CASSYVAGGTQETQYF. The chain has TRBV6-5 and TRBJ2-5; the match to TRBD2 covers 11 bases. V trimming: 2 bases; J trimming: 2 bases; junction bases outside the gene matches: 4. Looked up from germline, CDR1 is MNHEY and CDR2 is SVGAGI. This CDR3 region has 16 residues.

The CDR3 here is CASSFPGGNTEAFF. CDR3 in DNA: TGCGCCAGCAGCTTTCCCGGGGGGAACACTGAAGCTTTCTTT. This chain uses TRBV5-1 with TRBJ1-1, with D perhaps TRBD1 (5 bases). In germline, CDR1 is SGHRS, CDR2 YFSETQ. The CDR3 covers 14 residues. Trimming pared 2 bases from V and 1 base from J, leaving 9 bases between. The variable domain in full, completed from reference TRBV5-1 and TRBJ1-1, reads KAGVTQTPRYLIKTRGQQVTLSCSPISGHRSVSWYQQTPGQGLQFLFEYFSETQRNKGNFPGRFSGRQFSNSRSEMNVSTLELGDSALYLCASSFPGGNTEAFFGQGTRLTVV.

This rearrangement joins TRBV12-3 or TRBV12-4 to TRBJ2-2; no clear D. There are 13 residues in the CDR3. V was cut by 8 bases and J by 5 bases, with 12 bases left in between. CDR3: CASQTRRTGELFF. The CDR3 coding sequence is TGTGCCAGCCAGACACGGAGAACCGGGGAGCTGTTTTTT.

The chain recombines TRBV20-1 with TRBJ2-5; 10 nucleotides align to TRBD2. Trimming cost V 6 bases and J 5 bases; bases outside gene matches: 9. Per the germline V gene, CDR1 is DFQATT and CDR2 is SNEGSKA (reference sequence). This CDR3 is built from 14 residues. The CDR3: CSAQTGTSAETQYF. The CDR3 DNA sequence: TGCAGTGCGCAGACCGGGACTAGCGCGGAGACCCAGTACTTC.

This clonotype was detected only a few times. The CDR3 here is CASSLVLDLAGAGELFF. The CDR3 coding sequence is TGCGCCAGCAGCTTGGTCCTGGATCTAGCGGGAGCCGGGGAGCTGTTTTTT. The V call is TRBV5-1, the J call TRBJ2-2; 10 positions match TRBD2. Germline-derived CDR1 and CDR2 are SGHRS and YFSETQ. Unmatched junction bases numbered 8, after V lost 0 bases and J lost 6 bases. This CDR3 has 17 residues.

This chain's CDR3 is CSVVSSGLNANTGELFF. CDR3 DNA sequence: TGCAGCGTTGTGTCGTCAGGGCTGAACGCGAACACCGGGGAGCTGTTTTTT. The chain uses TRBV29-1 and TRBJ2-2, with a possible D match to TRBD1 (5 bases). CDR3 size: 17 residues. Trimming shortened V by 4 bases and J by 0 bases, and 18 bases separated the two germline ends. Germline-derived CDR1 and CDR2 are SQVTM and ANQGSEA.

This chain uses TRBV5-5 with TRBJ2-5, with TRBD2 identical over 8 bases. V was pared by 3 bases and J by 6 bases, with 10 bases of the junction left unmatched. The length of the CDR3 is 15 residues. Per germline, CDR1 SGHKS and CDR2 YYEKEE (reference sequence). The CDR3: CASSSVAGMGQTQYF. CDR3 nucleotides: TGTGCCAGCAGCTCTGTAGCGGGAATGGGACAGACCCAGTACTTC.

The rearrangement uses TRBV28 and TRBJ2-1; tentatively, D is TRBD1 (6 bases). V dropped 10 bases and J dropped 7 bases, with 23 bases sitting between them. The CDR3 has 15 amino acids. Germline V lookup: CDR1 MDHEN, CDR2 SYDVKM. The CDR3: CATGGRGSTVNEQFF. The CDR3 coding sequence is TGTGCCACCGGCGGCAGGGGAAGCACCGTAAATGAGCAGTTCTTC.

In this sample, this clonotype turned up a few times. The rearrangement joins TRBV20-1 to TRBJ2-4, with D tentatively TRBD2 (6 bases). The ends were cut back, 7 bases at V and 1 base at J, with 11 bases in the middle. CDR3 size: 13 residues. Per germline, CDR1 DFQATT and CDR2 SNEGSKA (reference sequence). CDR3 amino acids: CSGSAGAKNIQYF. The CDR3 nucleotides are TGCAGTGGCAGTGCGGGGGCCAAAAACATTCAGTACTTC.

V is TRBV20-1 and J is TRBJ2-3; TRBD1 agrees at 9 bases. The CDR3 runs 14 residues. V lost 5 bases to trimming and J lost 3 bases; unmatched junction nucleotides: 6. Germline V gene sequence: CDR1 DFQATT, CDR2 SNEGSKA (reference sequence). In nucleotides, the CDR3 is TGCAGTGCTTCGACAGGGGGGTCAACAGATACGCAGTATTTT. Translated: CSASTGGSTDTQYF.

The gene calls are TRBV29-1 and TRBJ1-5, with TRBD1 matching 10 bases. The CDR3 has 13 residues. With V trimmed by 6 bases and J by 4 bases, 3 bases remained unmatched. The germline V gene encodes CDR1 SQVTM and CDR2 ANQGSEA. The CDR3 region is CSVGQGVNQPQHF. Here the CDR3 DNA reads TGCAGCGTCGGACAGGGGGTTAATCAGCCCCAGCATTTT.